This T cell receptor beta chain was obtained from a study of blood T cell repertoires in COVID-19. CDR1 and CDR2 (germline): LNHNV, YYDKDF (reference sequence). Trimming cost V 0 bases and J 5 bases, with 17 bases left between them. CDR3 length: 16 residues. Using immunoSEQ multiplex PCR, the repertoire was profiled, and TCRdb retains in-frame clones only, with some absent. The sample consists of about 43,000 clones, about 90% of them appearing once. V is TRBV15 and J is TRBJ2-7; perhaps TRBD2 as D (6 bases). The receptor was derived from a human donor in a cohort sampled during active COVID-19. Source material: peripheral blood. CDR3 in DNA: TGTGCCACCAGCAGAGATTATCGGGACTTTAACCACGAGCAGTACTTC. Translated, it gives CATSRDYRDFNHEQYF.